This T cell receptor beta chain was sequenced during a study of brain T cells in children with intractable seizures. Study observations and caveats: Clones missing pre-surgery may reflect undersampling of that blood sample. HCMV serostatus was not known, and viral specificity came from CDR3 similarity only.

As regards this clone: Its target is unknown.

Libraries were prepared by immunoSEQ multiplex PCR; TCRdb keeps only in-frame clonotypes and omits some of them. This table holds under 400,000 clones, 93% found once. Time point denoted: blood from clinic visit 5 months post-surgery; TSC patient then seizure free. Only cases whose brain tissue showed the highest T cell transcript signatures were sequenced. At least one anti-epileptic drug was given before surgery. The germline V gene has CDR1 SGHDN and CDR2 FVKESK. The CDR3 is made up of 13 amino acids. V shed 4 bases and J shed 7 bases, with 11 bases lying between them. Source: peripheral blood, taken roughly 5 months after surgery. The origin of this receptor is a boy under two years old with tuberous sclerosis and intractable seizures. The chain recombines TRBV14 with TRBJ1-5; TRBD1 is a possible D gene (5 bases). Here the CDR3 DNA reads TGTGCCAGCAGCCTGGGAGCAGGGCAGCCCCAGCATTTT. Translation gives CASSLGAGQPQHF.